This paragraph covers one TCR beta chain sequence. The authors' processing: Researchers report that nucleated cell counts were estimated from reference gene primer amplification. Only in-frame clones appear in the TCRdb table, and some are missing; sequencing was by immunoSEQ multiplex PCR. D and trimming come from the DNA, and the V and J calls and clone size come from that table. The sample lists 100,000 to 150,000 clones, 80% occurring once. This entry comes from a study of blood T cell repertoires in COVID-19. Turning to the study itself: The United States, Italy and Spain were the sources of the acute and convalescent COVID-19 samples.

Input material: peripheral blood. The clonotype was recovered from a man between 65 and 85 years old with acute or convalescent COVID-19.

This CDR3 reads CASSVYDRGTEAFF. The CDR3 bases are TGCGCCAGCAGTGTCTACGACAGGGGCACTGAAGCTTTCTTT. The rearrangement uses TRBV10-2 and TRBJ1-1, with 8 bases aligning to TRBD1. V gave up 4 bases and J gave up 4 bases; unmatched junction bases: 5. The CDR3 has 14 residues. The germline gives CDR1 WSHSY, CDR2 SAAADI.